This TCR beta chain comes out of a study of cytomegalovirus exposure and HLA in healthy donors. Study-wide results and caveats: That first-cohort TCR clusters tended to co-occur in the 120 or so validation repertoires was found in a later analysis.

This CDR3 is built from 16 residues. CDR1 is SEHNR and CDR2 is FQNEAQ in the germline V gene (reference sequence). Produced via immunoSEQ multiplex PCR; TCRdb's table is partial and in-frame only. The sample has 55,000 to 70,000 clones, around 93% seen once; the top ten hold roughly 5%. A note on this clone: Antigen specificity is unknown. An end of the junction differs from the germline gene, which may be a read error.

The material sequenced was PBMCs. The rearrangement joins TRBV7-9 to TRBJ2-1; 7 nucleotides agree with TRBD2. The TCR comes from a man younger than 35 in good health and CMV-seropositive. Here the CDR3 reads CASSLGSSGDYSEQFF. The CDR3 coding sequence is TGTGCCAGCAGCTTAGGGTCTAGCGGTGATTACAGTGAGCAGTTCTTC.